This TCR beta chain derives from a study of siplizumab effects on memory and regulatory T cells. General study points: Roughly 80-97% of proliferating CD4+ or CD8+ clones lacked an assignable naive or memory phenotype.

Each sample had around 9.1 x 10^4 TCR templates assayed. Repertoires were generated with immunoSEQ multiplex PCR, while TCRdb's copy carries only in-frame clones and drops some. The sample consists of around 100,000 clones, 92% of them appearing once. Germline V gives CDR1 LNHDA, CDR2 SQIVND (reference sequence). The CDR3 loop spans 17 amino acids. Losses at the gene ends were 1 base for V and 0 bases for J; bases not matched to a gene: 2. Concerning this clone itself: Its antigen remains unidentified.

The sequenced sample was Tregs sorted from blood. The chain carries TRBV19 and TRBJ2-1; TRBD2 agrees at 11 bases. The origin of this receptor is a human donor in good health. CDR3 coding DNA: TGTGCCAGTAGTATAGCGACTAGCGGGATCTCCTACAATGAGCAGTTCTTC. Protein sequence: CASSIATSGISYNEQFF.